This T cell receptor beta chain was documented in a study of shared clonotypes between healthy human individuals. Study context: CD4 naive cells filled three plates per donor, CD4 memory three, CD8 naive two and CD8 memory one.

Donors were Caucasian adults residing in Nashville, Tennessee, USA. Naive CD4+ cells were CD45RA-selected; the remaining cells were memory. Libraries were prepared by immunoSEQ multiplex PCR; TCRdb keeps only in-frame clonotypes and omits some of them. The data hold 2 million to 2.5 million clones, with more than 80% observed a single time. Study-level results: Investigators expected sequencing depth to affect clonotype sharing among donors.

The CDR3 has 15 amino acids. Deletions cut 4 bases from V and 3 bases from J, with 17 bases between. Per germline, CDR1 SGDLS and CDR2 YYNGEE. On this clone: Its antigen is unidentified.

Material for sequencing was naive CD4+ T cells from PBMCs. Subset denoted: CD45RA+ positively selected. The sequence derives from a man in his late teens or twenties in good health. Some clones in this sample may be carry-over from other donors' samples. The V gene is TRBV9, the J gene TRBJ2-7, with a possible D match to TRBD2 (5 bases). DNA of the CDR3: TGTGCCAGCAGCTCCGAGGGTCACCCCAACTACGAGCAGTACTTC. Translation: CASSSEGHPNYEQYF. The full variable domain, its missing parts supplied by reference TRBV9 and TRBJ2-7, is DSGVTQTPKHLITATGQRVTLRCSPRSGDLSVYWYQQSLDQGLQFLIQYYNGEERAKGNILERFSAQQFPDLHSELNLSSLELGDSALYFCASSSEGHPNYEQYFGPGTRLTVT.